These 3 T cell receptor beta chains came from one sample sequenced in a study of OX40 agonist ivuxolimab in advanced cancers. Profiled with immunoSEQ multiplex PCR; TCRdb holds only in-frame clones, not every one. The sample shows about 55,000 clones, nearly 80% of them seen only once. The source was CD4+ or CD8+ T cells sorted from blood, collected in a trial of the OX40 agonist ivuxolimab. The receptors originated from an adult with an advanced solid tumor such as melanoma, head and neck, liver or kidney cancer.

The chain carries TRBV6-6 and TRBJ2-1, with TRBD1 as a possible D gene (5 bases). The CDR3 consists of 16 residues. The V end lost 6 bases, the J end lost 0 bases, and 15 bases lay between the germline ends. CDR1 MNHNY and CDR2 SVGAGI come from the germline V gene (reference sequence). The CDR3 region has the DNA TGTGCCAGCAGATCGAACCAGGGCCGCTCCTACAATGAGCAGTTCTTC. This encodes CASRSNQGRSYNEQFF.

The chain recombines TRBV7-9 with TRBJ2-2; unclear D gene. The CDR3 is made up of 13 amino acids. Looked up from germline, CDR1 is SEHNR and CDR2 is FQNEAQ (reference sequence). Deletions cut 2 bases from V and 7 bases from J, with 8 bases between. CDR3 sequence (DNA): TGTGCCAGCAGCTTAAAGGAAAGCGGGGAGCTGTTTTTT. Protein sequence: CASSLKESGELFF.

This sequence joins TRBV6-9 and TRBJ1-6; 10 positions match TRBD1. In germline, CDR1 is MNHGY, CDR2 SVAAGI. Trimming took 6 bases from V and 7 from J; bases not matched to a gene: 0. This CDR3 is built from 13 residues. The CDR3 DNA reads as TGTGCCAGCAGGGACAGGGGGAATTCACCCCTCCACTTT. Translating it yields CASRDRGNSPLHF.